This T cell receptor beta chain was captured by sequencing in a study of beta chain features in type 1 diabetes. Study-level findings and limits: When VDJ junctions were examined, type 1 diabetes patients showed fewer insertions and more deletions. Shorter TCRB CDR3s, moderately but significantly so, marked every one of the four CD4+ subsets in Type 1 diabetes patients.

V lost 6 bases, J lost 0 bases, and 15 bases lay in between. The CDR3 is 15 amino acids. Germline V gene sequence: CDR1 SGHRS, CDR2 YFSETQ. Staining for CD45RO/CCR7/CD25/CD127/CD95/CD27 allowed sorting of CD4+ naive, central memory, regulatory and stem cell-like memory cells. Every bit of the isolated RNA underwent reverse transcription, so sequencing read expressed TCRB transcripts. Repertoires were generated with immunoSEQ multiplex PCR, while TCRdb's copy carries only in-frame clones and drops some. The table has 600,000 to 700,000 clones, 9.5% to 15% seen once. Concerning this clone itself: The target antigen is unknown.

Material: naive CD4+ T cells from blood. The TCR originated in a man aged 30 to 39 with type 1 diabetes. This sequence joins TRBV5-1 and TRBJ2-5; tentatively, D is TRBD1 or TRBD2 (5 bases each). In nucleotides, the CDR3 is TGCGCCAGCACCCCCGGGGCGGGTAACCAAGAGACCCAGTACTTC. Translation: CASTPGAGNQETQYF.